The present T cell receptor (beta chain) was sequenced within a study of CD8+ T cells in alopecia areata. As for the study in general: Administration of oral tofacitinib to treated patients was at 5 to 10 mg twice daily.

This clone was picked up a small number of times. Its antigen is unknown. The study's findings and limits: The study found TCR sharing across patients less clear than in mice, possibly for HLA reasons.

The germline CDR1 and CDR2 sequences are LNHDA and SQIVND (reference sequence). This CDR3 region has 12 residues. V lost 5 bases to trimming and J lost 4 bases, with 6 bases between them. RNA extraction and reverse transcription yielded cDNA as sequencing template. The table came from immunoSEQ multiplex PCR; TCRdb's copy has only in-frame clones and leaves some out. This sample has tens of thousands of clones, with roughly 60% found just once. The genes are TRBV19 and TRBJ2-1; D remains unclear. The TCR originated in a human donor with alopecia areata. The source material was CD8+ T cells sorted from blood, sampled at week 0. In DNA, the CDR3 is TGTGCCAGTAGTGCTAGATACAATGAGCAGTTCTTC. It is translated as CASSARYNEQFF.